This passage covers 16 T cell receptor beta chains from one sample sequenced in a study of OX40 agonist ivuxolimab in advanced cancers. Here immunoSEQ multiplex PCR was the method, and the copy in TCRdb shows in-frame clones only, minus some. The data hold 60,000 to 70,000 clones, with roughly 90% observed a single time. Source: CD4+ or CD8+ T cells sorted from blood, taken in a trial of the OX40 agonist ivuxolimab. The source of these receptors is an adult with an advanced solid tumor such as melanoma, head and neck, liver or kidney cancer.

The V and J genes are TRBV7-2 and TRBJ1-4; no reliable D call. CDR1 and CDR2 (germline): SGHTA, FQGNSA. The CDR3 has 14 amino acids. The V gene lost 0 bases and the J gene lost 2 bases, with 4 bases spanning the gap. CDR3 sequence: CASSLAGTNEKLFF. CDR3 bases: TGTGCCAGCAGCTTAGCGGGGACTAATGAAAAACTGTTTTTT.

The J gene is TRBJ2-7, the V gene TRBV6-6, with D possibly being TRBD2 (7 bases). The germline V gene encodes CDR1 MNHNY and CDR2 SVGAGI (reference sequence). CDR3 length: 16 amino acids. Trimming cost V 5 bases and J 3 bases, with 20 bases left between them. CDR3 in DNA: TGTGCCAGCAGTCTCCCGGGGGCTAGCGGCCTCTACGAGCAGTACTTC. Translating gives CASSLPGASGLYEQYF.

J is TRBJ1-1 and V is TRBV6-5; the D gene is possibly TRBD1 (5 bases). V shed 6 bases and J shed 5 bases, with 10 bases lying between them. The CDR3 sequence is 12 residues long. The germline CDR1 and CDR2 sequences are MNHEY and SVGAGI. The CDR3 loop is CASSPGGTEAFF. The CDR3 DNA reads as TGTGCCAGCAGCCCTGGGGGTACTGAAGCTTTCTTT.

The chain joins TRBV5-1 to TRBJ2-7; TRBD1 or TRBD2 may be the D gene (5 bases each). The CDR3 consists of 16 residues. Trimming removed 4 bases from V and 8 bases from J, with 25 bases in between. Germline CDR1 and CDR2: SGHRS and YFSETQ. CDR3 nucleotides: TGCGCCAGCAGCATAGTAACCGGGACGGACCTTAACAAGCAGTACTTC. Translated: CASSIVTGTDLNKQYF. The full variable domain, its missing parts supplied by reference TRBV5-1 and TRBJ2-7, is KAGVTQTPRYLIKTRGQQVTLSCSPISGHRSVSWYQQTPGQGLQFLFEYFSETQRNKGNFPGRFSGRQFSNSRSEMNVSTLELGDSALYLCASSIVTGTDLNKQYFGPGTRLTVT.

This clone was detected only a few times. CDR3 region: CASSIRGDNYGYTF. The CDR3 DNA is TGTGCCAGTAGTATTCGAGGCGATAACTATGGCTACACCTTC. This chain links TRBV19 with TRBJ1-2; D is unclear. The CDR3 runs to 14 residues. Germline loops: CDR1 LNHDA, CDR2 SQIVND (reference sequence). Trimming removed 3 bases from V and 1 base from J, with 9 bases in between. Filled out from reference TRBV19 and TRBJ1-2, the complete variable domain reads DGGITQSPKYLFRKEGQNVTLSCEQNLNHDAMYWYRQDPGQGLRLIYYSQIVNDFQKGDIAEGYSVSREKKESFPLTVTSAQKNPTAFYLCASSIRGDNYGYTFGSGTRLTVV.

The rearrangement links TRBV29-1 to TRBJ2-7; TRBD2 agrees at 8 bases. This CDR3 has 14 residues. Per the germline V gene, CDR1 is SQVTM and CDR2 is ANQGSEA. After removal of 6 bases from V and 5 bases from J, the junction contained 12 bases not matched to a gene. The CDR3 DNA reads TGCAGCGTCATTGGTTCTAGCGGGTTGGACGAGCAGTACTTC. Protein sequence: CSVIGSSGLDEQYF.

J is TRBJ1-3 and V is TRBV6-1; no definite D call. Germline V CDR1 and CDR2: MNHNS, SASEGT. With 3 bases removed from V and 2 bases from J, the gap between germline ends came to 11 bases. The CDR3 covers 15 residues. The DNA of the CDR3 is TGTGCCAGCAGTGATTTCGTCCAGACTGGAAACACCATATATTTT. It translates to CASSDFVQTGNTIYF.

V gene TRBV28 combines with J gene TRBJ1-2; TRBD1 matches 7 bases. Germline CDR1 MDHEN, CDR2 SYDVKM. This CDR3 has 12 residues. J was trimmed by 4 bases and V by 10 bases; bases with no gene match: 6. This chain's CDR3 is CANARDSYGYTF. CDR3 bases: TGTGCCAACGCACGGGACAGCTATGGCTACACCTTC.

This rearrangement joins TRBV4-3 to TRBJ1-2, with a weak D call TRBD1 (5 bases). Germline loops: CDR1 LGHNA, CDR2 YSLEER. V gave up 1 base and J gave up 7 bases, with 16 bases separating them. The CDR3 loop spans 15 amino acids. The CDR3 nucleotides read TGCGCCAGCAGCCAAGCCCCGCAGGGATTATCTGGCTACACCTTC. As protein: CASSQAPQGLSGYTF.

By share, this clone ranks as medium-sized. The chain links TRBV6-5 to TRBJ2-2; the D gene could be TRBD1 or TRBD2 (6 bases each). This CDR3 has 14 residues. Trimming shortened V by 2 bases and J by 10 bases, and 14 bases separated the two germline ends. In germline, CDR1 is MNHEY, CDR2 SVGAGI. The CDR3 loop is CASSYIGGEEELFF. Here the CDR3 DNA reads TGTGCCAGCAGTTACATCGGGGGCGAGGAGGAGCTGTTTTTT.

This chain links TRBV7-7 with TRBJ2-3; 7 positions match TRBD2. This CDR3 comprises 14 residues. V dropped 0 bases and J dropped 5; count of bases not matched to a gene: 2. Germline assignment: CDR1 SSHAT and CDR2 FNYEAQ (reference sequence). This CDR3 is CASSLAASGDTQYF. CDR3 sequence (DNA): TGTGCCAGCAGCTTAGCGGCTAGCGGAGATACGCAGTATTTT.

V gene TRBV7-3 combines with J gene TRBJ2-2; D is uncertain. V shed 2 bases and J shed 6 bases, with 10 bases lying between them. Germline CDR1 is SGHTA and CDR2 is FQGTGA. The CDR3 spans 14 residues. As DNA, the CDR3 is TGTGCCAGCAGCTTATCCCCTAGTGCCGGGGAGCTGTTTTTT. Its protein is CASSLSPSAGELFF. Full variable domain (remainder filled in from reference TRBV7-3 and TRBJ2-2): GAGVSQTPSNKVTEKGKYVELRCDPISGHTALYWYRQSLGQGPEFLIYFQGTGAADDSGLPNDRFFAVRPEGSVSTLKIQRTERGDSAVYLCASSLSPSAGELFFGEGSRLTVL.

The rearrangement links TRBV27 to TRBJ1-5; D uncertain. The CDR3 spans 15 residues. CDR1 and CDR2 from the germline V gene are MNHEY and SMNVEV (reference sequence). Trimming stripped 6 bases from V and 3 bases from J, with 15 bases between. The CDR3, as DNA: TGTGCCAGCAGCTCCGGGCCCCGTACCAATCAGCCCCAGCATTTT. Its protein product is CASSSGPRTNQPQHF.

On this clone itself: Other nucleotide sequences from this sample produce the same CDR3. V gene TRBV5-4 combines with J gene TRBJ2-5, with 9 bases lining up with TRBD1. V shed 5 bases, J shed 3 bases, and the junction held 5 bases outside the gene matches. The germline V gene encodes CDR1 SGHNT and CDR2 YYREEE (reference sequence). The CDR3 consists of 14 residues. The DNA for the CDR3 is TGTGCCAGCAGACCCACAGGGGGCGAAGAGACCCAGTACTTC. This gives the protein CASRPTGGEETQYF. The whole variable domain, filled in from reference TRBV5-4 and TRBJ2-5, reads ETGVTQSPTHLIKTRGQQVTLRCSSQSGHNTVSWYQQALGQGPQFIFQYYREEENGRGNFPPRFSGLQFPNYSSELNVNALELDDSALYLCASRPTGGEETQYFGPGTRLLVL.

The chain recombines TRBV7-3 with TRBJ2-2, with TRBD1 matching 8 bases. Germline assignment: CDR1 SGHTA and CDR2 FQGTGA. The CDR3 runs 14 residues. V shed 4 bases and J 3 bases; nucleotides not matched to a gene: 1. The CDR3 is CASSSTGDTGELFF. The CDR3 DNA reads as TGTGCCAGCAGCTCGACAGGGGACACCGGGGAGCTGTTTTTT.

The rearrangement joins TRBV5-6 to TRBJ1-2; no firm D call. The CDR3 has 16 amino acids. The germline V gene has CDR1 SGHDT and CDR2 YYEEEE. The V gene lost 1 base and the J gene lost 4 bases, with 17 bases spanning the gap. The CDR3 is CASSLNSLLSGYGYTF. The CDR3, as DNA: TGTGCCAGCAGCTTGAACAGTCTCCTAAGCGGCTATGGCTACACCTTC.